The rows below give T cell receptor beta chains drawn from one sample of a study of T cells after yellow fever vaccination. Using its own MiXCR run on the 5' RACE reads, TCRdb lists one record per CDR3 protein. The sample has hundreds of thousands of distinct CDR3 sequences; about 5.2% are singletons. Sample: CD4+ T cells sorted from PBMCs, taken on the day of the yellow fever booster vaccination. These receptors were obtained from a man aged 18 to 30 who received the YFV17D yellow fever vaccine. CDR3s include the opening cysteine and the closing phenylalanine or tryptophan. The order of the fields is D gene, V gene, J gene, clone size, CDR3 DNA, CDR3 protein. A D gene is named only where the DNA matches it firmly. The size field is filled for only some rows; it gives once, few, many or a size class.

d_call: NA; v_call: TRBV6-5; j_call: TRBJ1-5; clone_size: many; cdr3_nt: TGTGCCAGCCGCGGGCCGAATCAGCCCCAGCATTTT; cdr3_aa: CASRGPNQPQHF
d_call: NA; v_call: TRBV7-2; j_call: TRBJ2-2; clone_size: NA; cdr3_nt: TGTGCCAGCAGCTTTTGGGTGAACACCGGGGAGCTGTTTTTT; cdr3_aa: CASSFWVNTGELFF
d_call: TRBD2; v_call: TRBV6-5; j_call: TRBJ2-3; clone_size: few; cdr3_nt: TGTGCCAGCAGCTGGACTAGCGGGGGGACTCTAATTACGCAGTATTTT; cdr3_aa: CASSWTSGGTLITQYF
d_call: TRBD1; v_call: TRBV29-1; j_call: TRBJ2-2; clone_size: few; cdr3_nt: TGCAGCGTCGTGGACAGGAGAAACGCCCGCGGGGAGCTGTTTTTT; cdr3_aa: CSVVDRRNARGELFF
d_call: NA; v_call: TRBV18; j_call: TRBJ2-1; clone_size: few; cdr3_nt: TGTGCCAGCTCCCCGAGCATGGAGCAGTTCTTC; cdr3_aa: CASSPSMEQFF
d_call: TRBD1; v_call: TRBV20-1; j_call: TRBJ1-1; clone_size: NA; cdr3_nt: TGCAGTGCACAGCCGGGACAGGGGTACACTGAAGCTTTCTTT; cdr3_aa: CSAQPGQGYTEAFF
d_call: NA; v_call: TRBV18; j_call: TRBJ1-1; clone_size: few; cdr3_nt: TGTGCCAGCTCACCACCGCTATTGGCCCGCTTGAACACTGAAGCTTTCTTT; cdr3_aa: CASSPPLLARLNTEAFF
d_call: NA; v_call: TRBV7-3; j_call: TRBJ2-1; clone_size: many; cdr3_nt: TGTGCCAGCAGCCTCGGGCCAGGGGCTGGGCCTGAGCAGTTCTTC; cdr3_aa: CASSLGPGAGPEQFF
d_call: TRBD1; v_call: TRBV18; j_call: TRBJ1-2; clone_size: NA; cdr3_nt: TGTGCCAGCTCACCACTCGGACAGGGACATGGCTACACCTTC; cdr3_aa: CASSPLGQGHGYTF
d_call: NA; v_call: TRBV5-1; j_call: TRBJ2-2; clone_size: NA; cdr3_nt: TGCGCCAGCAGCCTCGCCAGCGGGTTTGTCGGGGAGCTGTTTTTT; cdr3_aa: CASSLASGFVGELFF
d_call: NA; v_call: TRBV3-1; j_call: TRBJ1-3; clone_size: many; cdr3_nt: TGTGCCAGCAGCCAAGATGGCTACTCTGGAAACACCATATATTTT; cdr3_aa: CASSQDGYSGNTIYF
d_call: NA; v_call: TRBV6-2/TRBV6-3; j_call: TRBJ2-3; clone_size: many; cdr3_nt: TGTGCCAGCCGTCGGGGGCCCAGCACAGATACGCAGTATTTT; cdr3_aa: CASRRGPSTDTQYF
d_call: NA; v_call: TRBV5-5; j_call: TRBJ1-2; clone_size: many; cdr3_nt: TGTGCCAGCAGCCTACAGTATGGCTACACCTTC; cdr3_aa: CASSLQYGYTF
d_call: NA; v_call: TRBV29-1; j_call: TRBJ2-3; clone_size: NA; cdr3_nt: TGCAGCGTTCCCTGGGGGGCGACAGATACGCAGTATTTT; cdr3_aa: CSVPWGATDTQYF
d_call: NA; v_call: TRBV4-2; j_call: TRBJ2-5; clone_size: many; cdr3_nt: TGTGCCAGCAGCCAAGCAACGGGGGACGGGGAGACCCAGTACTTC; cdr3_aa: CASSQATGDGETQYF
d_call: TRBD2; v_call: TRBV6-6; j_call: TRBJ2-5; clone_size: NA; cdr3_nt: TGTGCCAGCAGCCGGACGGGGGGGCTCGTCACGGAGACCCAGTACTTC; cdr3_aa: CASSRTGGLVTETQYF
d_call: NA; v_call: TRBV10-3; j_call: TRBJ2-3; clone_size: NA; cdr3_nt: TGTGCCATCAGTGAGTGGGCAGATACGCAGTATTTT; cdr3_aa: CAISEWADTQYF
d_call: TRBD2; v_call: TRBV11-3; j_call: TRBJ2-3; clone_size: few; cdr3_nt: TGTGCCAGCAGCCCTAGCGGGGGGCAGGCAGATACGCAGTATTTT; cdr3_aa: CASSPSGGQADTQYF
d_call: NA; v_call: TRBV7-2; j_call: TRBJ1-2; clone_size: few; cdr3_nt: TGTGCCAGCAGCGGGGGAGGCAGGGCCTTCTATGGCTACACCTTC; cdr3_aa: CASSGGGRAFYGYTF
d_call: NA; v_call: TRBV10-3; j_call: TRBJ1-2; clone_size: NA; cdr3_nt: TGTGCCATCAGTGAGTCGATACAGGGAGGAGGCTACACCTTC; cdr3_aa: CAISESIQGGGYTF
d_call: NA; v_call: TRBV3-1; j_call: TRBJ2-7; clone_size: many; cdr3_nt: TGTGCCAGCAGTAGATCGCGGGTAAGGGAGCAGTACTTC; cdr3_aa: CASSRSRVREQYF
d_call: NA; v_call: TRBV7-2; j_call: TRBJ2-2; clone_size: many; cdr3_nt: TGTGCCAGCAGCAGGTGGGACGTAAACACCGGGGAGCTGTTTTTT; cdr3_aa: CASSRWDVNTGELFF
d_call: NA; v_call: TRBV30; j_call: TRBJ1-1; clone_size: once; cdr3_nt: TGTGCCTGGAGCCAATACAGGATTAGGACTGAAGCTTTCTTT; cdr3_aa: CAWSQYRIRTEAFF
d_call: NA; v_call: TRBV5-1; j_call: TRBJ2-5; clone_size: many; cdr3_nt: TGCGCCAGCAGCTTATTAGGACAACTCCAAGAGACCCAGTACTTC; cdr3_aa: CASSLLGQLQETQYF
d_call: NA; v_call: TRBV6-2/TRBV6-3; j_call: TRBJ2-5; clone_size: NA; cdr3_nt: TGTGCCAGCAGCCCCCGGGGACGGGGAATGGAGACCCAGTACTTC; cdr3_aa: CASSPRGRGMETQYF
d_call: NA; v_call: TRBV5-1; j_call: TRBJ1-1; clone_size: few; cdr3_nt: TGCGCCAGCAGCCCGATAAAACAGGGGAACACTGAAGCTTTCTTT; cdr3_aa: CASSPIKQGNTEAFF
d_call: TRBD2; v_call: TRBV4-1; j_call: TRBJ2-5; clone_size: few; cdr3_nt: TGCGCCAGCAGCCAGTCTATAGCGGGGGGTGGCCAAGAGACCCAGTACTTC; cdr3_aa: CASSQSIAGGGQETQYF
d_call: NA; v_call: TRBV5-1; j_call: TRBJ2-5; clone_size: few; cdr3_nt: TGCGCCAGCAGCTTGGGGGGGGTGTGGACGAGAGAGACCCAGTACTTC; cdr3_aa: CASSLGGVWTRETQYF
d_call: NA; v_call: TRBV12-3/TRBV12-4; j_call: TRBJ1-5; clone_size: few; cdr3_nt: TGTGCCAGCAGTCGATTGGGGGGGGGGCAGGGTCAGCCCCAGCATTTT; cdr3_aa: CASSRLGGGQGQPQHF
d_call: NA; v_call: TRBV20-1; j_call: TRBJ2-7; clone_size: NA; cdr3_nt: TGCAGTGCTAGAGGGGTAGGAACGGTAATTTCCTACGAGCAGTACTTC; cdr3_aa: CSARGVGTVISYEQYF
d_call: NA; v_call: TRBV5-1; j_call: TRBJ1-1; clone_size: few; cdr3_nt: TGCGCCAGCAGCCCGGACTGGGGGGTGATGAACACTGAAGCTTTCTTT; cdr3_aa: CASSPDWGVMNTEAFF
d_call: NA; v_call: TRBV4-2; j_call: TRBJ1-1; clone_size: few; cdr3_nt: TGTGCCAGCAGCCAAACCTCCCGACCCGGCACTGAAGCTTTCTTT; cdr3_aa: CASSQTSRPGTEAFF
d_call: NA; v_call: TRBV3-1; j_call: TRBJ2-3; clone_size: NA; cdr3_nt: TGTGCCAGCAGCCAAGGGGGGGGCTCAGATACGCAGTATTTT; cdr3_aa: CASSQGGGSDTQYF
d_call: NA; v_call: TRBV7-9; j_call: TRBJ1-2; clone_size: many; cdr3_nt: TGTGCCAGCAGCTTAGAGGGCCATGGCTACACCTTC; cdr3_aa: CASSLEGHGYTF
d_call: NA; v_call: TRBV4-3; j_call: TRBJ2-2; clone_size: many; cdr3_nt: TGCGCCAGCAGCCAAGAGTGGGGGCAGGCCGACACCGGGGAGCTGTTTTTT; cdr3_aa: CASSQEWGQADTGELFF
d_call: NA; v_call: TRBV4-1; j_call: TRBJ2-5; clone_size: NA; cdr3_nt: TGCGCCAGCAGCCATGGCATGATGGGGGCTGAACAAGAGACCCAGTACTTC; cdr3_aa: CASSHGMMGAEQETQYF
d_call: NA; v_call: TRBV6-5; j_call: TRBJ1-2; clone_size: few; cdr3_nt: TGTGCCAGCAGTGGACCGTATTCTGGCTACACCTTC; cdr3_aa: CASSGPYSGYTF
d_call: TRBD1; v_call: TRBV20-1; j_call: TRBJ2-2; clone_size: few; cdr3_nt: TGCAGTGCTAGGCGGACAGGAGACACCGGGGAGCTGTTTTTT; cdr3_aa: CSARRTGDTGELFF
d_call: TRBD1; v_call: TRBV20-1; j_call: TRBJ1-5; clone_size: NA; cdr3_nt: TGCAGTGCTGGACAGGGAAACAATCAGCCCCAGCATTTT; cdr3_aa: CSAGQGNNQPQHF
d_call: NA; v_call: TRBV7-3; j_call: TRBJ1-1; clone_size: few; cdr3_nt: TGTGCCAGCAGCCCTATTGGGGGGACTGAAGCTTTCTTT; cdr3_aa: CASSPIGGTEAFF
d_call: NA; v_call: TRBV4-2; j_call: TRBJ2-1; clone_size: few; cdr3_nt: TGTGCCAGCAGCCAAGGTCGGCTAGCTCGGGGGTCCAACAATGAGCAGTTCTTC; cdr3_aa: CASSQGRLARGSNNEQFF
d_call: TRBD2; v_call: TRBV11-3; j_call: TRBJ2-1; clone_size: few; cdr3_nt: TGTGCCAGCAGCTTAGGTTTTCTCGGCGGGGGTCGCTCCTACAATGAGCAGTTCTTC; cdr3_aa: CASSLGFLGGGRSYNEQFF
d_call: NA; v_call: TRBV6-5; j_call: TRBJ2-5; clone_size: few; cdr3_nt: TGTGCCAGCAGTTACTCTGTCATGGGGGAGACCCAGTACTTC; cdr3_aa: CASSYSVMGETQYF
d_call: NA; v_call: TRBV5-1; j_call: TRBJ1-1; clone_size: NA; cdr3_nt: TGCGCCAGCAGTATTGCAGGAAACACTGAAGCTTTCTTT; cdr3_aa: CASSIAGNTEAFF
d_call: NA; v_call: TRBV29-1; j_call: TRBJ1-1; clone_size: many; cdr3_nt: TGCAGCGTGAGACCCCGGGACAATGAAGCTTTCTTT; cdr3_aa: CSVRPRDNEAFF
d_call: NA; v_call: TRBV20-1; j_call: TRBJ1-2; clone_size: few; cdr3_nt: TGCAGTGCCGAGGTTCGGAATGGCTACACCTTC; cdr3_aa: CSAEVRNGYTF
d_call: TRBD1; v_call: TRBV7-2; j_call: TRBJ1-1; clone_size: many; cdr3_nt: TGTGCCACCACGGGACAGGGCATGAACACTGAAGCTTTCTTT; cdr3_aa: CATTGQGMNTEAFF
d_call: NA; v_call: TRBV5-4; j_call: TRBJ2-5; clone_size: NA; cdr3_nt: TGTGCCAGCAGCCCCCCGCGGGCGGGGAAGGGAGAGACCCAGTACTTC; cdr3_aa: CASSPPRAGKGETQYF
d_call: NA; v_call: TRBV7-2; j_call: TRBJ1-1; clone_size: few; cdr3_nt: TGTGCCAGCAGTTTTACGGGGGGGAACACTGAAGCTTTCTTT; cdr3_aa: CASSFTGGNTEAFF
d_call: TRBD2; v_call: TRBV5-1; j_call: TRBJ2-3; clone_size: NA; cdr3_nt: TGCGCCAGCAGCCAGAGACTAGCGGGGTCAGATACGCAGTATTTT; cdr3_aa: CASSQRLAGSDTQYF
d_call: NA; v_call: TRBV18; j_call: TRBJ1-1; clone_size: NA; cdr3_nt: TGTGCCAGCTCACCAGTGATGGCTGAAGCTTTCTTT; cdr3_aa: CASSPVMAEAFF
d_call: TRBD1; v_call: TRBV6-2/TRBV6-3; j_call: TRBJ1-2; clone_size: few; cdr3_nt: TGTGCCAGCAGTTCCGGACAGGGGAGGACGTATGGCTACACCTTC; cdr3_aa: CASSSGQGRTYGYTF
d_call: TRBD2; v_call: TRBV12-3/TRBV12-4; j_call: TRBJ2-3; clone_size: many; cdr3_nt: TGTGCCAGCAGTTTAATTGGTAGCGGGGGGGCAGATACGCAGTATTTT; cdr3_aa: CASSLIGSGGADTQYF
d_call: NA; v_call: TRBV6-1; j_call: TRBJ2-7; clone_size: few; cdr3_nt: TGTGCCAGCATTAGAGGGCCGGACAGCTCCTACGAGCAGTACTTC; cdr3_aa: CASIRGPDSSYEQYF
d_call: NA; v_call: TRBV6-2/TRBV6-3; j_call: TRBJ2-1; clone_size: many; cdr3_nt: TGTGCCAGCAGTTACCCATACAATGAGCAGTTCTTC; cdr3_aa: CASSYPYNEQFF
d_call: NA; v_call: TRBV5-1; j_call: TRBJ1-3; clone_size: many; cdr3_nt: TGCGCCAGCAGCTTGGGCCGCGTCGGAAACACCATATATTTT; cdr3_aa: CASSLGRVGNTIYF
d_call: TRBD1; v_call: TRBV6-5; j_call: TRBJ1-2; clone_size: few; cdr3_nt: TGTGCCAGCAGTCGTAGTACAGGGGGCGCAGGGTATGGCTACACCTTC; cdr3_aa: CASSRSTGGAGYGYTF
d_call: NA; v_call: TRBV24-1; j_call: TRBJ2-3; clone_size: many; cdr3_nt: TGTGCCACCAGTGGAGAAGGCACAGATACGCAGTATTTT; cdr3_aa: CATSGEGTDTQYF
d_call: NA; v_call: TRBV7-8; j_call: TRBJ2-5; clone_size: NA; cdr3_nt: TGTGCCAGCAGCCATCGACGAAACCAAGAGACCCAGTACTTC; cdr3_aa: CASSHRRNQETQYF